This is a list of T cell receptor beta chains from one sample in a study of blood T cell repertoires in COVID-19. Here immunoSEQ multiplex PCR was the method, and the copy in TCRdb shows in-frame clones only, minus some. This sample yields tens of thousands of clones, of which 70% to 85% are seen a single time; about 11% belongs to the top ten. The sample comprised peripheral blood. The receptor source for this set is a man aged 65-85 years with acute or convalescent COVID-19. The CDR3 runs from the conserved cysteine through the conserved F or W. The order of the fields is D gene, V gene, J gene, CDR3 DNA, CDR3 protein. D genes are given only for firm matches.

d_call: TRBD2; v_call: TRBV7-8; j_call: TRBJ2-5; cdr3_nt: TGTGCCAGCAGCTTAGGGGGGACTAGCGCGGAGACCCAGTACTTC; cdr3_aa: CASSLGGTSAETQYF
d_call: -; v_call: TRBV6-6; j_call: TRBJ2-3; cdr3_nt: TGTGCCAGCAGTTACTCCTCTCCCCGCACAGATACGCAGTATTTT; cdr3_aa: CASSYSSPRTDTQYF
d_call: TRBD2; v_call: TRBV2; j_call: TRBJ2-5; cdr3_nt: TGTGCCAGCAGGGGACTAGCGGGTCAAGAGACCCAGTACTTC; cdr3_aa: CASRGLAGQETQYF
d_call: TRBD1; v_call: TRBV6-5; j_call: TRBJ1-4; cdr3_nt: TGTGCCAGCAAGGGACAGGGGGGAACTAATGAAAAACTGTTTTTT; cdr3_aa: CASKGQGGTNEKLFF
d_call: -; v_call: TRBV28; j_call: TRBJ1-2; cdr3_nt: TGTGCCAGCAGTTTAAACAGGGTAAATGGCTACACCTTC; cdr3_aa: CASSLNRVNGYTF
d_call: -; v_call: TRBV24-1; j_call: TRBJ2-7; cdr3_nt: TGTGCCACCAGTGACCCGGACAGCTACGAGCAGTACTTC; cdr3_aa: CATSDPDSYEQYF
d_call: -; v_call: TRBV9; j_call: TRBJ1-2; cdr3_nt: TGTGCCAGCAGCGACCGGGACACAGCACTACTTAACTATGGCTACACCTTC; cdr3_aa: CASSDRDTALLNYGYTF
d_call: TRBD1; v_call: TRBV10-3; j_call: TRBJ1-4; cdr3_nt: TGTGCCATCAGTGAGGAAGGACAGGGGGCTAATGAAAAACTGTTTTTT; cdr3_aa: CAISEEGQGANEKLFF
d_call: -; v_call: TRBV10-3; j_call: TRBJ2-1; cdr3_nt: TGTGCCATCAGAGAGCGGGTCTCCTACAATGAGCAGTTCTTC; cdr3_aa: CAIRERVSYNEQFF
d_call: -; v_call: TRBV7-9; j_call: TRBJ2-1; cdr3_nt: TGTGCCAGCAGCCTAGAATGGGCAGACAATGAGCAGTTCTTC; cdr3_aa: CASSLEWADNEQFF
d_call: -; v_call: TRBV2; j_call: TRBJ1-2; cdr3_nt: TGTGCCAGCAGTGGCACAGGGAAGACTTATGGCTACACCTTC; cdr3_aa: CASSGTGKTYGYTF
d_call: -; v_call: TRBV5-6; j_call: TRBJ2-1; cdr3_nt: TGTGCCAGCAGCTTCGGGGGTTCCTACAATGAGCAGTTCTTC; cdr3_aa: CASSFGGSYNEQFF
d_call: -; v_call: TRBV4-1; j_call: TRBJ1-1; cdr3_nt: TGCGCCAGCAGCCTCCGCGACCAGGGCACTGAAGCTTTCTTT; cdr3_aa: CASSLRDQGTEAFF
d_call: TRBD2; v_call: TRBV6-4; j_call: TRBJ2-5; cdr3_nt: TGTGCCAGCAAGGGAGGGCAAGAGACCCAGTACTTC; cdr3_aa: CASKGGQETQYF
d_call: -; v_call: TRBV4-2; j_call: TRBJ2-1; cdr3_nt: TGTGCCAGCAGCCAAGCGAGATACAATGAGCAGTTCTTC; cdr3_aa: CASSQARYNEQFF
d_call: -; v_call: TRBV5-1; j_call: TRBJ1-1; cdr3_nt: TGCGCCAGCAGCGGGGGGGTGAAGAACATGAACACTGAAGCTTTCTTT; cdr3_aa: CASSGGVKNMNTEAFF
d_call: -; v_call: TRBV14; j_call: TRBJ1-1; cdr3_nt: TGTGCCAGCAGCCCTACAGGAGTTGAAGCTTTCTTT; cdr3_aa: CASSPTGVEAFF
d_call: -; v_call: TRBV12-3/TRBV12-4; j_call: TRBJ1-6; cdr3_nt: TGTGCCAGCAGTCGGACGGGGGGTTCACCCCTCCACTTT; cdr3_aa: CASSRTGGSPLHF